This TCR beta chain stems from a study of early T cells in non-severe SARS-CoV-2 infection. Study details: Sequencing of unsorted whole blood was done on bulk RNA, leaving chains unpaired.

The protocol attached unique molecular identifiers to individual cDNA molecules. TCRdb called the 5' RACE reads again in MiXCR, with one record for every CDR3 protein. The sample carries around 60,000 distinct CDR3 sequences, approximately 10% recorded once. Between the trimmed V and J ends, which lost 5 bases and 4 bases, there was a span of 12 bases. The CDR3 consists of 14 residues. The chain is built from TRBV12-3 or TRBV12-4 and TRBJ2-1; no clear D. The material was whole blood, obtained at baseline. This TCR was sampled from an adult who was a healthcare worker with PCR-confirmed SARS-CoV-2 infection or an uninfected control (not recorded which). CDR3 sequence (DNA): TGTGCCAGCAGTCCACCCCCCTCGTACAATGAGCAGTTCTTC. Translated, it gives CASSPPPSYNEQFF.